Below are 5 T cell receptor beta chains sequenced from a single sample in a study of early T cells in non-severe SARS-CoV-2 infection. TCRdb re-derived calls from the 5' RACE reads in MiXCR, one entry per CDR3 protein. This sample has approximately 76,000 distinct CDR3 sequences; about 14% occur once, and the top ten carry about 3%. Sequences were obtained from whole blood. All receptors come from an adult who was a healthcare worker with PCR-confirmed SARS-CoV-2 infection or an uninfected control (not recorded which).

This chain links TRBV29-1 with TRBJ2-7, with D hard to call. V lost 4 bases and J 9 bases, leaving 13 bases between the germline ends. The germline V gene encodes CDR1 SQVTM and CDR2 ANQGSEA. The CDR3 is made up of 11 amino acids. CDR3 amino acids: CSVGWEEGQYF. The CDR3 nucleotides read TGCAGCGTTGGATGGGAAGAAGGGCAGTACTTC.

This clonotype has a count of ten or more. The chain is built from TRBV18 and TRBJ1-3; 8 bases are a match to TRBD1. The V gene's germline CDR1 is KGHSH and CDR2 LQKENI. Trimming removed 3 bases from V and 4 bases from J; junction bases left unmatched: 5. This CDR3 spans 15 amino acids. The CDR3 DNA sequence: TGTGCCAGCTCACCCGGACAGGGTTCAGGAAACACCATATATTTT. Translating gives CASSPGQGSGNTIYF.

As for this clonotype: A clone one base away is much larger, so this may be a read error. The rearrangement joins TRBV19 to TRBJ2-1; TRBD1 matches at 8 bases. Germline assignment: CDR1 LNHDA and CDR2 SQIVND (reference sequence). CDR3 length equals 16 residues. Trimming at V came to 5 bases and at J to 7 bases, leaving 13 bases not matched to a gene. CDR3 amino acids: CASSPRAGGTLNEQFF. The CDR3 coding sequence is TGTGCCAGTAGTCCCCGGGCAGGGGGCACTTTGAATGAGCAGTTCTTC.

In this sample, this clonotype turned up a few times. V and J are TRBV6-2 or TRBV6-3 and TRBJ2-7; D may be TRBD2 (5 bases). Germline CDR1 MNHEY, CDR2 SVGEGT. The CDR3 extends over 14 amino acids. The V gene lost 4 bases and the J gene lost 3 bases, with 13 bases spanning the gap. Here the CDR3 reads CASSSRTGFYEQYF. The CDR3 DNA reads as TGTGCCAGCAGTTCCCGGACGGGATTCTACGAGCAGTACTTC.

This chain connects TRBV24-1 to TRBJ1-1; no clear D. V lost 4 bases and J 1 base, leaving 9 bases between the germline ends. This CDR3 has 14 amino acids. Germline V gene data show CDR1 as KGHDR and CDR2 as SFDVKD. The CDR3 DNA reads TGTGCCACCAGTGAGGCAGGAGGGAACACTGAAGCTTTCTTT. It codes for CATSEAGGNTEAFF.